The 32 T cell receptor beta chains reported below all come from one sample, sequenced in a study of blood T cell repertoires in COVID-19. TCRdb keeps only in-frame clones here, not all; method: immunoSEQ multiplex PCR. In the table there are about 180,000 clones, about 80% of which are singletons. The sequencing input was PBMCs or T cells enriched from blood (not recorded which). The source of these receptors is a man aged 55 to 69 who had been exposed to COVID-19.

The J gene is TRBJ2-7, the V gene TRBV3-1 (or the pseudogene TRBV3-2); 9 bases fit TRBD2. The ends lost 4 bases at V and 3 bases at J; junction bases unmatched: 7. The CDR3 runs 15 residues. Germline CDR1 reads LGHDT; CDR2 reads YNNKEL (reference sequence). The CDR3: CASSPETSGGYEQYF. The CDR3 DNA reads as TGTGCCAGCAGCCCAGAGACTAGCGGAGGCTACGAGCAGTACTTC.

The gene calls are TRBV30 and TRBJ1-2, with D possibly being TRBD1 (6 bases). The CDR3 has 12 amino acids. Trimming removed 4 bases at V and 4 bases at J, with 10 bases between. From germline, CDR1 is GTSNPN and CDR2 SVGIG (reference sequence). The CDR3 is CAWTGVGYGYTF. In DNA form, the CDR3 reads TGTGCCTGGACAGGGGTCGGCTATGGCTACACCTTC.

V is TRBV6-5 and J is TRBJ1-1; D is ambiguous. The CDR3 has 11 residues. Trimming stripped 2 bases from V and 7 bases from J, with 5 bases between. The germline gives CDR1 MNHEY, CDR2 SVGAGI. The DNA for the CDR3 is TGTGCCAGCAGTTACGGCGGTGAAGCTTTCTTT. It translates to CASSYGGEAFF.

J is TRBJ2-2 and V is TRBV12-3 or TRBV12-4; D gene unclear. Deletions cut 5 bases from V and 5 bases from J, with 6 bases between. The CDR3 loop spans 12 amino acids. CDR3 sequence (DNA): TGTGCCAGCAGTCATTCAACCGGGGAGCTGTTTTTT. The encoded protein is CASSHSTGELFF.

This clone was counted between two and nine times. The J gene is TRBJ1-2, the V gene TRBV18; 9 nucleotides align to TRBD1. Germline trimming cut 1 base from V and 1 base from J; bases unmatched to any gene: 7. The CDR3 sequence is 17 residues long. Germline loops: CDR1 KGHSH, CDR2 LQKENI. The CDR3 nucleotides read TGTGCCAGCTCACCACAGGGACAGGGCCGCCATAACTATGGCTACACCTTC. Translation: CASSPQGQGRHNYGYTF. Looking up the rest from reference TRBV18 and TRBJ1-2 gives the full variable domain: NAGVMQNPRHLVRRRGQEARLRCSPMKGHSHVYWYRQLPEEGLKFMVYLQKENIIDESGMPKERFSAEFPKEGPSILRIQQVVRGDSAAYFCASSPQGQGRHNYGYTFGSGTRLTVV.

This clone has more than one count but fewer than ten. The chain recombines TRBV2 with TRBJ2-6, with D possibly being TRBD1 (6 bases). Germline loops: CDR1 SNHLY, CDR2 FYNNEI. CDR3 length: 15 residues. Deletions cut 6 bases from V and 5 bases from J, with 14 bases between. In nucleotides, the CDR3 is TGTGCCAGCAGCTACAGGGTTGGGCGGGCCAACGTCCTGACTTTC. It codes for CASSYRVGRANVLTF. Full variable domain (outside the CDR3, taken from reference TRBV2 and TRBJ2-6): EPEVTQTPSHQVTQMGQEVILRCVPISNHLYFYWYRQILGQKVEFLVSFYNNEISEKSEIFDDQFSVERPDGSNFTLKIRSTKLEDSAMYFCASSYRVGRANVLTFGAGSRLTVL.

V is TRBV6-1 and J is TRBJ1-6; D call uncertain. The CDR3 extends over 13 amino acids. The germline CDR1 and CDR2 sequences are MNHNS and SASEGT. V lost 3 bases and J lost 9, with 9 bases in between. CDR3 amino acids: CASSENPGSPLHF. In DNA, the CDR3 is TGTGCCAGCAGTGAGAACCCCGGTTCACCCCTCCACTTT.

This clone was recorded once. The chain uses TRBV10-3 and TRBJ1-1, with no clear D. Germline lookup yields CDR1 ENHRY and CDR2 SYGVKD. V shed 3 bases and J shed 1 base, with 6 bases lying between them. The CDR3 totals 13 residues. CDR3 sequence reads: CAISDGGNTEAFF. DNA for the CDR3: TGTGCCATCAGTGACGGCGGGAACACTGAAGCTTTCTTT.

The chain has TRBV19 and TRBJ1-2; D is possibly TRBD1 (5 bases). This CDR3 contains 14 residues. The germline V gene encodes CDR1 LNHDA and CDR2 SQIVND (reference sequence). V was cut by 5 bases and J by 4 bases, with 14 bases left in between. The CDR3: CASSVGRDFYGYTF. CDR3 coding DNA: TGTGCCAGTAGTGTGGGCAGGGACTTCTATGGCTACACCTTC. The variable domain in full, completed from reference TRBV19 and TRBJ1-2, reads DGGITQSPKYLFRKEGQNVTLSCEQNLNHDAMYWYRQDPGQGLRLIYYSQIVNDFQKGDIAEGYSVSREKKESFPLTVTSAQKNPTAFYLCASSVGRDFYGYTFGSGTRLTVV.

This clone was picked up a small number of times. This chain joins TRBV2 and TRBJ1-5; maybe TRBD1 (6 bases). V lost 4 bases to trimming and J lost 0 bases, with 16 bases between them. This CDR3 is 17 amino acids long. CDR1 and CDR2 from the germline V gene are SNHLY and FYNNEI. The CDR3 DNA reads as TGTGCCAGCAGTGTGGACAGTGGGATTTATAGCAATCAGCCCCAGCATTTT. This sequence encodes CASSVDSGIYSNQPQHF.

J is TRBJ1-2 and V is TRBV19, with a weak D call TRBD1 (6 bases). Trimming took off 0 bases at V and 8 bases at J, with 13 bases between the two ends. The V gene's germline CDR1 is LNHDA and CDR2 SQIVND (reference sequence). The CDR3 has 14 residues. The CDR3 reads CASSIDRGRHGYTF. DNA of the CDR3: TGTGCCAGTAGTATAGACAGGGGCCGTCACGGCTACACCTTC.

The chain links TRBV7-8 to TRBJ1-2; D gene unclear. Trimming removed 1 base at V and 4 bases at J, with 13 bases between. Germline values: CDR1 SGHVS, CDR2 FQNEAQ. The CDR3 consists of 15 residues. The CDR3 bases are TGTGCCAGCAGCTTAGGGGCAGGTGGGAGCTATGGCTACACCTTC. As protein: CASSLGAGGSYGYTF.

The rearrangement links TRBV3-1 (or the pseudogene TRBV3-2) to TRBJ1-1; a weak D match, TRBD1 (6 bases). The CDR3 totals 18 residues. With 0 bases removed from V and 0 bases from J, the gap between germline ends came to 17 bases. Germline loops: CDR1 LGHDT, CDR2 YNNKEL (reference sequence). The CDR3 sequence: CASSQETAQGNVNTEAFF. Here the CDR3 DNA reads TGTGCCAGCAGCCAAGAGACGGCACAGGGAAACGTGAACACTGAAGCTTTCTTT.

The V gene is TRBV19, the J gene TRBJ1-2, with D tentatively TRBD1 (6 bases). The CDR3 runs 15 residues. Germline lookup yields CDR1 LNHDA and CDR2 SQIVND (reference sequence). The V gene lost 0 bases and the J gene lost 7 bases, with 15 bases spanning the gap. CDR3 in amino acids: CASSIDRTVWGGYTF. CDR3 in DNA: TGTGCCAGTAGTATAGACCGGACAGTTTGGGGTGGCTACACCTTC.

The rearrangement joins TRBV7-2 to TRBJ2-5; 8 bases line up with TRBD2. Per germline, CDR1 SGHTA and CDR2 FQGNSA. The CDR3 length is 15 residues. Trimming removed 5 bases from V and 7 bases from J; junction bases left unmatched: 12. For the CDR3, the DNA is TGTGCCAGCAGCCCGAACGGGGGGGAAATGGGGACCCAGTACTTC. This encodes CASSPNGGEMGTQYF. The entire variable domain, with the rest obtained from reference TRBV7-2 and TRBJ2-5, is as follows: GAGVSQSPSNKVTEKGKDVELRCDPISGHTALYWYRQSLGQGLEFLIYFQGNSAPDKSGLPSDRFSAERTGGSVSTLTIQRTQQEDSAVYLCASSPNGGEMGTQYFGPGTRLLVL.

V gene TRBV27 combines with J gene TRBJ1-1; TRBD1 agrees at 10 bases. V shed 5 bases, J shed 4 bases, and the junction held 13 bases outside the gene matches. From germline, CDR1 is MNHEY and CDR2 SMNVEV (reference sequence). The CDR3 runs to 17 residues. The CDR3 loop reads CASSPPGQGLFSTEAFF. In DNA form, the CDR3 reads TGTGCCAGCAGTCCGCCGGGACAGGGGTTATTTTCCACTGAAGCTTTCTTT.

The chain is built from TRBV19 and TRBJ2-2, with TRBD1 matching over 10 bases. Losses at the gene ends were 3 bases for V and 3 bases for J; bases not matched to a gene: 4. This CDR3 is built from 16 residues. Germline CDR1 reads LNHDA; CDR2 reads SQIVND (reference sequence). CDR3 sequence: CASSIPGQGDTGELFF. CDR3 DNA sequence: TGTGCCAGTAGTATCCCAGGACAGGGGGACACCGGGGAGCTGTTTTTT.

The chain links TRBV7-2 to TRBJ2-7; TRBD2 is a possible D gene (5 bases). The V gene's germline CDR1 is SGHTA and CDR2 FQGNSA. V lost 3 bases and J 3 bases, leaving 15 bases between the germline ends. The CDR3 totals 15 residues. CDR3 region: CASSFFGDRDYEQYF. CDR3 nucleotides: TGTGCCAGCAGCTTCTTCGGGGATAGAGACTACGAGCAGTACTTC.

Turning to this clone: Other DNA sequences in this sample translate to the same CDR3. The rearrangement links TRBV29-1 to TRBJ2-2, with D perhaps TRBD2 (5 bases). The V end was cut by 4 bases, the J end by 3 bases, with 9 bases between. The CDR3 is 13 residues long. Germline V gives CDR1 SQVTM, CDR2 ANQGSEA. This chain's CDR3 is CSVGGADTGELFF. The DNA of the CDR3 is TGCAGCGTTGGGGGAGCGGACACCGGGGAGCTGTTTTTT.

The chain joins TRBV5-4 to TRBJ2-1; tentative D call: TRBD2 (6 bases). Germline CDR1 reads SGHNT; CDR2 reads YYREEE (reference sequence). The CDR3 extends over 14 amino acids. V was pared by 1 base and J by 3 bases, with 8 bases between. CDR3 sequence (DNA): TGTGCCAGCAGCTTGTTCGGGGGCTACAATGAGCAGTTCTTC. Translation gives CASSLFGGYNEQFF. Variable domain in full (rest from reference TRBV5-4 and TRBJ2-1): ETGVTQSPTHLIKTRGQQVTLRCSSQSGHNTVSWYQQALGQGPQFIFQYYREEENGRGNFPPRFSGLQFPNYSSELNVNALELDDSALYLCASSLFGGYNEQFFGPGTRLTVL.

This chain links TRBV14 with TRBJ1-1, with 10 bases matching TRBD1. There are 18 residues in the CDR3. Per the germline V gene, CDR1 is SGHDN and CDR2 is FVKESK. V shed 4 bases, J shed 0 bases, and the junction held 11 bases outside the gene matches. The CDR3 DNA follows: TGTGCCAGCAGCCGAGGGACAGGGGAGCTCATCATGAACACTGAAGCTTTCTTT. It specifies CASSRGTGELIMNTEAFF.

The CDR3: CASSYSGRGTNYGYTF. Written as DNA, the CDR3 is TGTGCCAGCAGTTACAGTGGGCGCGGGACTAACTATGGCTACACCTTC. V usage is TRBV6-7 and J usage is TRBJ1-2; D is uncertain. TRBV6-7 is an open reading frame whose function is uncertain. Trimming pared 2 bases from V and 0 bases from J, leaving 13 bases between. CDR3 size: 16 residues.

The chain uses TRBV12-3 or TRBV12-4 and TRBJ1-1; D remains unclear. V was cut by 5 bases and J by 4 bases, with 11 bases left in between. The CDR3 spans 13 residues. The CDR3 region has the DNA TGTGCCAGCAGTACGTACAGCGGCACTGAAGCTTTCTTT. Protein: CASSTYSGTEAFF.

The CDR3 reads CASSVGGAGTIQETQYF. CDR3 coding DNA: TGTGCCAGCAGCGTGGGGGGAGCGGGGACCATCCAAGAGACCCAGTACTTC. V gene TRBV9 combines with J gene TRBJ2-5; 7 bases fit TRBD2. Losses at the gene ends were 2 bases for V and 1 base for J; bases not matched to a gene: 11. CDR1 is SGDLS and CDR2 is YYNGEE in the germline V gene. The CDR3 contains 17 residues.

This clone appeared a few times. This rearrangement joins TRBV7-8 to TRBJ1-1; D call uncertain. The germline V gene has CDR1 SGHVS and CDR2 FQNEAQ. The CDR3 runs 14 residues. The V gene lost 4 bases and the J gene lost 3 bases, with 12 bases spanning the gap. The DNA of the CDR3 is TGTGCCAGCAGCTCCACGGTCGCCCACACTGAAGCTTTCTTT. This gives the protein CASSSTVAHTEAFF.

To note about this clone: An end of the junction differs from the germline gene, which may be a read error. The rearrangement uses TRBV2 and TRBJ2-7; 8 nucleotides agree with TRBD2. Germline assignment: CDR1 SNHLY and CDR2 FYNNEI. The length of the CDR3 is 14 residues. This CDR3 reads CASSDGARISGSGF. CDR3 DNA: TGTGCCAGCAGTGATGGGGCTAGGATAAGCGGGAGCGGTTTC.

This sequence joins TRBV6-5 and TRBJ2-5; 7 bases fit TRBD1. The CDR3 length is 13 residues. The V and J ends lost 6 bases and 5 bases, in that order; junction bases with no gene match: 6. Germline V gene lookup returns CDR1 MNHEY and CDR2 SVGAGI. The DNA of the CDR3 is TGTGCCAGCAGGACGACAGGGTTGGAGACCCAGTACTTC. Translated: CASRTTGLETQYF.

The chain combines TRBV15 with TRBJ1-5; TRBD1 matches at 11 bases. Unmatched junction bases numbered 5, after V lost 3 bases and J lost 1 base. The CDR3 is 17 residues long. Germline CDR1 LNHNV, CDR2 YYDKDF (reference sequence). The CDR3 loop is CATSSGTGGTSNQPQHF. CDR3 nucleotide sequence: TGTGCCACCAGCAGTGGGACAGGGGGGACGAGCAATCAGCCCCAGCATTTT.

The rearrangement joins TRBV7-9 to TRBJ1-6; D is unresolved. Germline lookup yields CDR1 SEHNR and CDR2 FQNEAQ (reference sequence). This CDR3 has 15 residues. V dropped 3 bases and J dropped 5 bases, with 11 bases sitting between them. CDR3 in amino acids: CASSFLGQDNSPLHF. DNA of the CDR3: TGTGCCAGCAGCTTTTTGGGCCAGGATAATTCACCCCTCCACTTT. The full variable domain, rest sourced from reference TRBV7-9 and TRBJ1-6, is DTGVSQNPRHKITKRGQNVTFRCDPISEHNRLYWYRQTLGQGPEFLTYFQNEAQLEKSRLLSDRFSAERPKGSFSTLEIQRTEQGDSAMYLCASSFLGQDNSPLHFGNGTRLTVT.

The genes are TRBV9 and TRBJ2-1; D uncertain. V dropped 3 bases and J dropped 5 bases, with 6 bases sitting between them. The CDR3 totals 12 residues. From germline, CDR1 is SGDLS and CDR2 YYNGEE. CDR3 in DNA: TGTGCCAGCAGCGCCCAGAACAATGAGCAGTTCTTC. As protein: CASSAQNNEQFF.

This clone was observed at least ten times. The chain carries TRBV24-1 and TRBJ2-1; 11 nucleotides line up with TRBD2. V lost 4 bases to trimming and J lost 5 bases; unmatched junction nucleotides: 9. The CDR3 covers 17 residues. Germline V lookup: CDR1 KGHDR, CDR2 SFDVKD. The CDR3, as DNA: TGTGCCACCAGTGACCCCCCCCTAGCGGGGGGTAACAATGAGCAGTTCTTC. This sequence encodes CATSDPPLAGGNNEQFF.

The chain employs TRBV24-1 and TRBJ2-7; 8 bases line up with TRBD2. The germline V gene has CDR1 KGHDR and CDR2 SFDVKD. Trimming took 4 bases from V and 4 from J; bases not matched to a gene: 2. The CDR3 sequence is 13 residues long. CDR3 protein: CATSEGGRYEQYF. The CDR3 DNA reads TGTGCCACCAGTGAGGGCGGGAGGTACGAGCAGTACTTC.